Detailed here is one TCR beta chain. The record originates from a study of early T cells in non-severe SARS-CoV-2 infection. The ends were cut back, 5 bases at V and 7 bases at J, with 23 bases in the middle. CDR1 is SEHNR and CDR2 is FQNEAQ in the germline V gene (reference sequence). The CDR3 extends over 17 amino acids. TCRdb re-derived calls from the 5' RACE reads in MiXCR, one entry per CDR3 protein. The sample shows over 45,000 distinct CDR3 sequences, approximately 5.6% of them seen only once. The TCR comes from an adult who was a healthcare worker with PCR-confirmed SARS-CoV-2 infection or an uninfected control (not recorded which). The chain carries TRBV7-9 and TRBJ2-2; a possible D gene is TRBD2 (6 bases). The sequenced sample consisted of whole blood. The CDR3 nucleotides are TGTGCCAGCAGCCGGGCCTGGTCGGGGGACGGTGTCGGGGAGCTGTTTTTT. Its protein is CASSRAWSGDGVGELFF.